This T cell receptor (beta chain) was recorded in a study of vaccination effects on CD4 cells after COVID-19. Study-level results: Marked clonal contraction of infection- and vaccine-induced clones was seen late after vaccination.

CDR3 length: 16 residues. The V and J ends lost 4 bases and 1 base respectively, with 12 bases between them. CDR1 SGHTS and CDR2 YDEGEE come from the germline V gene. After expansion with viral peptide pools in the ViraFEST assay, antigen-specific CD4+ T cells were sequenced. Subsequent to approximately 11 days of culture, CD4+ T cells were isolated. Vaccine recipients, nucleocapsid antibody negative, had no prior SARS-CoV-2 infection. Measured with immunoSEQ multiplex PCR; TCRdb has only the in-frame clones, and not every one. The data hold 20,000 to 25,000 clones, with around 72% observed a single time. A word on this clone: Its antigen is unknown.

The chain combines TRBV5-8 with TRBJ1-6; D is possibly TRBD1 (5 bases). This receptor was obtained from a human donor who received a COVID-19 vaccine. The sample in question was CD4+ T cells from PBMCs cultured with SARS-CoV-2 spike peptides, obtained before COVID-19 vaccination. CDR3 in DNA: TGTGCCAGCAGCCGGCGAGGGGCTTCCTATAATTCACCCCTCCACTTT. Protein product: CASSRRGASYNSPLHF.